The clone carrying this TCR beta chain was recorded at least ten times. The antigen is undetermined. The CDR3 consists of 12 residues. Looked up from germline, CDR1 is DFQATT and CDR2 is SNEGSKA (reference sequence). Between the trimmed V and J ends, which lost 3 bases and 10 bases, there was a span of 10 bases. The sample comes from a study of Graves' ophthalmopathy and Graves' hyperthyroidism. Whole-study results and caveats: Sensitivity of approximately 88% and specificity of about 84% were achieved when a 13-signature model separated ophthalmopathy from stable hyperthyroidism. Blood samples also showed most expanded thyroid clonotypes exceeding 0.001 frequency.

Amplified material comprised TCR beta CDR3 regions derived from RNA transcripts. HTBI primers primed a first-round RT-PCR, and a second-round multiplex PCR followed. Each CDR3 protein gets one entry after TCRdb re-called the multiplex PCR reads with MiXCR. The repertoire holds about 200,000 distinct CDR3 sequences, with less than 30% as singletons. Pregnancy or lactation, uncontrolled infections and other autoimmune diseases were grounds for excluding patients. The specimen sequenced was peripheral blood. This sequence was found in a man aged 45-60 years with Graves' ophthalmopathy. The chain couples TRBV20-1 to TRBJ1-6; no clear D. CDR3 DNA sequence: TGCAGTGCTAGCGAGGTTGACTCACCCCTCCACTTT. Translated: CSASEVDSPLHF.